This T cell receptor (beta chain) was obtained from a study of shared clonotypes between healthy human individuals. This clone was detected only once. Its target is unknown. Nashville, Tennessee was home to all donors, each a Caucasian adult. CD4+ cells underwent separation, giving CD45RA+ naive and CD45RA-negative memory subsets. The CDR3 consists of 16 residues. V lost 0 bases and J 2 bases, leaving 10 bases between the germline ends. Germline CDR1 reads KGHSH; CDR2 reads LQKENI. Study-level points and caveats: Incomplete sequencing of sorted subsets was indicated by rarefaction despite large depth. When compared with the clonotypes that were shared by all four sorted-subset donors, the non-shared clonotypes turned out to have lower generation probabilities.

Clones were sequenced by immunoSEQ multiplex PCR, and TCRdb holds only the in-frame ones, with some missing. The sample carries approximately 1,500,000 clones, 96% recorded once. The rearrangement joins TRBV18 to TRBJ2-2, with D possibly matching TRBD2 (6 bases). The source is a man aged 25 to 45 in good health. Sequenced: naive CD4+ T cells sorted from blood. Subset indicated: CD45RA+ positively selected. The CDR3 here is CASSPPRTINTGELFF. The CDR3 bases are TGTGCCAGCTCACCACCAAGGACTATTAACACCGGGGAGCTGTTTTTT.